These 21 T cell receptor beta chains originate from one sample sequenced in a study of OX40 agonist ivuxolimab in advanced cancers. Sequencing was performed with immunoSEQ multiplex PCR; in TCRdb, only in-frame clones are kept and a portion is missing. The table shows 70,000 or so clones, with 75% to 90% occurring only once. Sequenced here: CD4+ or CD8+ T cells sorted from blood, sampled in a trial of the OX40 agonist ivuxolimab. Receptors were obtained from an adult with an advanced solid tumor such as melanoma, head and neck, liver or kidney cancer.

The chain combines TRBV30 with TRBJ2-5, with D unresolved. Germline CDR1 GTSNPN, CDR2 SVGIG (reference sequence). Trimming removed 0 bases at V and 4 bases at J, with 12 bases between. The length of the CDR3 is 14 residues. CDR3: CAWSVVPFGETQYF. CDR3 coding DNA: TGTGCCTGGAGTGTGGTCCCCTTTGGAGAGACCCAGTACTTC.

This rearrangement joins TRBV19 to TRBJ2-7; a possible D gene is TRBD1 (6 bases). The CDR3 is 13 residues long. From germline, CDR1 is LNHDA and CDR2 SQIVND (reference sequence). V dropped 5 bases and J dropped 1 base, with 9 bases sitting between them. Written as DNA, the CDR3 is TGTGCCAGTAGTCCCGACAGGTCCTACGAGCAGTACTTC. Residues: CASSPDRSYEQYF.

This clone was observed a single time. The rearrangement joins TRBV18 to TRBJ2-2, with 12 bases identical to TRBD1. V was clipped by 6 bases and J by 3 bases; unmatched bases: 5. The CDR3 length is 16 residues. Germline V gives CDR1 KGHSH, CDR2 LQKENI. CDR3 bases: TGTGCCAGCTCGAGGGGGACAGGGGGCCACACCGGGGAGCTGTTTTTT. Its protein product is CASSRGTGGHTGELFF.

The J gene is TRBJ2-7, the V gene TRBV7-7; TRBD2 matches 9 bases. The trim removed 5 bases at V and 3 bases at J, leaving 2 bases unmatched. Germline V lookup: CDR1 SSHAT, CDR2 FNYEAQ (reference sequence). CDR3 size: 13 residues. CDR3 nucleotides: TGTGCCAGCAGCAATAGCGGGAGCTACGAGCAGTACTTC. Its translation: CASSNSGSYEQYF.

The chain is built from TRBV5-4 and TRBJ2-5; 8 nucleotides line up with TRBD1. J lost 2 bases, V lost 2 bases, and 2 bases had no gene match. The CDR3 runs 14 residues. The germline CDR1 and CDR2 sequences are SGHNT and YYREEE (reference sequence). The CDR3 nucleotides are TGTGCCAGCAGCTTTCGGGACAGGCAAGAGACCCAGTACTTC. Its translation: CASSFRDRQETQYF.

The chain has TRBV6-5 and TRBJ2-5, with TRBD1 identical over 8 bases. The CDR3 consists of 15 residues. In germline, CDR1 is MNHEY, CDR2 SVGAGI. V lost 6 bases, J lost 0 bases, and 6 bases stayed unmatched. The DNA of the CDR3 is TGTGCCAGCAGCGCAGGGACAGGCAACCAAGAGACCCAGTACTTC. This encodes CASSAGTGNQETQYF.

J is TRBJ2-1 and V is TRBV18; 9 bases fit TRBD1. Germline trimming cut 3 bases from V and 9 bases from J; bases unmatched to any gene: 9. The germline V gene encodes CDR1 KGHSH and CDR2 LQKENI. The CDR3 is 15 amino acids. CDR3 region: CASSPPGQGMGEQFF. In DNA, the CDR3 is TGTGCCAGCTCACCTCCCGGACAGGGGATGGGTGAGCAGTTCTTC.

J is TRBJ1-4 and V is TRBV30, with 7 bases aligning to TRBD1. The CDR3 length is 16 residues. CDR1 is GTSNPN, CDR2 SVGIG, per germline (reference sequence). The V gene end was trimmed by 0 bases and the J gene end by 7 bases; junction bases not matched to a gene: 11. CDR3 sequence reads: CAWSVVGGGRSEKLFF. Here the CDR3 DNA reads TGTGCCTGGAGTGTAGTAGGGGGCGGTCGTAGTGAAAAACTGTTTTTT.

V is TRBV28 and J is TRBJ2-7; tentative D call: TRBD1 (6 bases). V dropped 2 bases and J dropped 7 bases, with 21 bases sitting between them. Germline loops: CDR1 MDHEN, CDR2 SYDVKM. This CDR3 has 16 amino acids. The CDR3 protein is CASSLGPRTALKEQYF. The DNA for the CDR3 is TGTGCCAGCAGTTTAGGTCCGCGGACAGCGCTTAAAGAGCAGTACTTC.

The genes are TRBV5-4 and TRBJ2-1; maybe TRBD2 (6 bases). Trimming took off 4 bases at V and 6 bases at J, with 11 bases between the two ends. CDR1 is SGHNT and CDR2 is YYREEE in the germline V gene (reference sequence). This CDR3 spans 13 amino acids. CDR3 DNA sequence: TGTGCCAGCAGCCCGGGGACTCCCAATGAGCAGTTCTTC. Translating gives CASSPGTPNEQFF.

This clone is a singleton in its sample. The rearrangement links TRBV5-6 to TRBJ1-2; 7 positions agree with TRBD1. From germline, CDR1 is SGHDT and CDR2 YYEEEE. The length of the CDR3 is 16 residues. The trim removed 0 bases at V and 0 bases at J, leaving 5 bases unmatched. The CDR3 DNA sequence: TGTGCCAGCAGCTTGGGCCCAGGGACAGCTAACTATGGCTACACCTTC. It is translated as CASSLGPGTANYGYTF.

This rearrangement joins TRBV14 to TRBJ1-5; D remains ambiguous. CDR1 is SGHDN and CDR2 is FVKESK in the germline V gene. V lost 0 bases and J lost 10, with 10 bases in between. This CDR3 region has 13 residues. CDR3 coding DNA: TGTGCCAGCAGCCAAGATCTTGAACAACCCCAGCATTTT. Protein product: CASSQDLEQPQHF.

This chain joins TRBV5-5 and TRBJ2-1, with a weak D call TRBD2 (6 bases). CDR3 length equals 15 residues. V dropped 4 bases and J dropped 4 bases, with 15 bases sitting between them. Germline CDR1 reads SGHKS; CDR2 reads YYEKEE (reference sequence). The CDR3 is CASSPGSGGYNEQFF. Here the CDR3 DNA reads TGTGCCAGCAGCCCTGGAAGCGGAGGGTACAATGAGCAGTTCTTC.

The rearrangement uses TRBV4-3 and TRBJ2-7; 10 bases map to TRBD2. J gave up 3 bases and V 5 bases, and 10 bases lay outside the gene matches. This CDR3 contains 16 residues. Per germline, CDR1 LGHNA and CDR2 YSLEER. The CDR3 DNA sequence: TGCGCCAGCAGCAAATCGGCTAGCGGGAGCGGCTACGAGCAGTACTTC. Protein product: CASSKSASGSGYEQYF.

The CDR3, as DNA: TGCACCAGCAGCCAAGAATTTAGGGCGGGAGTACCAGATACGCAGTATTTT. As protein: CTSSQEFRAGVPDTQYF. The chain links TRBV1 to TRBJ2-3; the D call in the table, TRBD2, was not verified against the DNA. TRBV1 is a pseudogene. This CDR3 has 17 residues.

The genes are TRBV5-1 and TRBJ2-1, with D possibly matching TRBD2 (6 bases). V was shortened by 0 bases and J by 6 bases, with 10 bases between the two germline ends. Germline assignment: CDR1 SGHRS and CDR2 YFSETQ. The CDR3 covers 14 residues. The CDR3 is CASSLEGTANEQFF. The CDR3 nucleotides read TGCGCCAGCAGCTTGGAGGGGACTGCCAATGAGCAGTTCTTC.

The rearrangement links TRBV6-5 to TRBJ2-2, with TRBD2 identical over 7 bases. The CDR3 is 12 residues long. The junction had 2 bases not matched to a gene; V was cut back by 11 bases and J by 2 bases. The germline V gene has CDR1 MNHEY and CDR2 SVGAGI. Here the CDR3 DNA reads TGTGCCGGGGGGGTTAACACCGGGGAGCTGTTTTTT. This gives the protein CAGGVNTGELFF.

V and J are TRBV4-1 and TRBJ2-1, with a weak D call TRBD2 (6 bases). The V gene's germline CDR1 is MGHRA and CDR2 YSYEKL. The CDR3 covers 16 residues. The V end was cut by 0 bases, the J end by 3 bases, with 12 bases between. For the CDR3, the DNA is TGCGCCAGCAGCCAAGATGGGCGGGGTTTCTACAATGAGCAGTTCTTC. Its protein product is CASSQDGRGFYNEQFF.

This sequence joins TRBV10-3 and TRBJ1-1; D not resolved. CDR1 is ENHRY and CDR2 is SYGVKD in the germline V gene. V was trimmed by 3 bases and J by 5 bases, leaving 13 bases between them. This CDR3 is 14 amino acids long. CDR3 in DNA: TGTGCCATCAGTGACAACCAAGGGCGGACTGAAGCTTTCTTT. The encoded protein is CAISDNQGRTEAFF.

CDR3 amino acids: CASSEEWGTSVGEQFF. CDR3 coding DNA: TGTGCCAGCAGTGAAGAGTGGGGGACTAGTGTAGGCGAGCAGTTCTTC. The chain links TRBV25-1 to TRBJ2-1; 8 bases agree with TRBD2. The J segment lost 10 bases and the V segment lost 2 bases, leaving 13 bases of the junction unmatched. This CDR3 is built from 16 residues. Germline V gives CDR1 MGHDK, CDR2 SYGVNS.

The chain employs TRBV2 and TRBJ2-1; tentative D call: TRBD1 (8 bases). V was cut by 6 bases and J by 6 bases, with 15 bases left in between. The germline CDR1 and CDR2 sequences are SNHLY and FYNNEI. This CDR3 comprises 14 residues. Here the CDR3 DNA reads TGTGCCAGCAGACACAGGGGGGGTGGCAATGAGCAGTTCTTC. Translating gives CASRHRGGGNEQFF.